One T cell receptor beta chain is described in this entry. This entry belongs to a study of cytomegalovirus exposure and HLA in healthy donors. Study as a whole: The approximately 120 validation repertoires used the same platform as the roughly 670 first-cohort repertoires, a later analysis reported.

J lost 2 bases, V lost 2 bases, and 2 bases had no gene match. CDR3 length: 14 amino acids. The germline V gene has CDR1 MGHRA and CDR2 YSYEKL. Produced via immunoSEQ multiplex PCR; TCRdb's table is partial and in-frame only. Of some 190,000 clones in the sample, roughly nine tenths were seen once. Sequencing was done on a sample of PBMCs. The sequence was collected from a man aged 25-45 years in good health and CMV-seropositive. V usage is TRBV4-1 and J usage is TRBJ2-7; 8 bases are a match to TRBD1. CDR3 sequence reads: CASSQTQGAYEQYF. Written as DNA, the CDR3 is TGCGCCAGCAGCCAAACACAGGGGGCCTACGAGCAGTACTTC.